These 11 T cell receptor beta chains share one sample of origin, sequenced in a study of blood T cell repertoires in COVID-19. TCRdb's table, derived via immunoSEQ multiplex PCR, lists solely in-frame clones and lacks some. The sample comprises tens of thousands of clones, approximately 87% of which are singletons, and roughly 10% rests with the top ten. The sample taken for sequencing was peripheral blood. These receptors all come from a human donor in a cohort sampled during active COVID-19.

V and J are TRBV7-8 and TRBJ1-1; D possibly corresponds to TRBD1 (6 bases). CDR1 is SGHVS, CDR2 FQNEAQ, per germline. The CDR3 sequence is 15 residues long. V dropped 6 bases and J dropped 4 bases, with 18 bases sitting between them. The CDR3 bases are TGTGCCAGCAGTTTTCGTACAGGGTCGGGCACTGAAGCTTTCTTT. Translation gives CASSFRTGSGTEAFF.

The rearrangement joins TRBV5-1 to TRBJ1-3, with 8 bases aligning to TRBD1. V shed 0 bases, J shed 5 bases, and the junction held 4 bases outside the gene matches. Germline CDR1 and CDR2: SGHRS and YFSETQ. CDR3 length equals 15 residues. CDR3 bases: TGCGCCAGCAGCTTGGGCGGACAGGGAAGAAACACCATATATTTT. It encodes CASSLGGQGRNTIYF.

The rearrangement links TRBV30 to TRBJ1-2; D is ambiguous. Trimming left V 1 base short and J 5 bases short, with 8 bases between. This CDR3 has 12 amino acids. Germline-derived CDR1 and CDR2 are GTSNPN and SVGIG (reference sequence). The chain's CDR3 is CAWSGGSYGYTF. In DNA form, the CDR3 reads TGTGCCTGGAGTGGCGGATCGTATGGCTACACCTTC. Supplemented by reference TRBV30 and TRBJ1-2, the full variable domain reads SQTIHQWPATLVQPVGSPLSLECTVEGTSNPNLYWYRQAAGRGLQLLFYSVGIGQISSEVPQNLSASRPQDRQFILSSKKLLLSDSGFYLCAWSGGSYGYTFGSGTRLTVV.

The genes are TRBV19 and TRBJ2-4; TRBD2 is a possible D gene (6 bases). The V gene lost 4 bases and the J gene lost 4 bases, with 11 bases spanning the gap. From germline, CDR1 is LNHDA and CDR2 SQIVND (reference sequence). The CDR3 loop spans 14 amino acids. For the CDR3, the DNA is TGTGCCAGTAGTAGCGAGCGGGCTAAAAACATTCAGTACTTC. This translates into CASSSERAKNIQYF.

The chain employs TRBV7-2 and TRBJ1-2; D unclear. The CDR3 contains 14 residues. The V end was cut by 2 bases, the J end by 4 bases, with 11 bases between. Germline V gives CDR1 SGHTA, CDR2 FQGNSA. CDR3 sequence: CASSLSISVYGYTF. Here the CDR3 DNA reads TGTGCCAGCAGCTTATCCATTTCGGTCTATGGCTACACCTTC.

The CDR3 nucleotides read TGCAGTTGGCAGCGGGAGGGTGAGCAGTTCTTC. This codes for CSWQREGEQFF. V and J are TRBV20-1 and TRBJ2-1; 10 positions agree with TRBD2. The germline CDR1 and CDR2 sequences are DFQATT and SNEGSKA (reference sequence). V trimming: 8 bases; J trimming: 9 bases; junction bases outside the gene matches: 4. The CDR3 is 11 residues long.

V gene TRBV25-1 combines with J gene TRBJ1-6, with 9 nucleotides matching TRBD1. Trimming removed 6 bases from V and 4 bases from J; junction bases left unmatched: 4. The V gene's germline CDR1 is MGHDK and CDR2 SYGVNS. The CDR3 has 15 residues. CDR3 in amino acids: CASSFGTGYNSPLHF. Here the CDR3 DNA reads TGTGCCAGCAGCTTCGGGACAGGGTATAATTCACCCCTCCACTTT.

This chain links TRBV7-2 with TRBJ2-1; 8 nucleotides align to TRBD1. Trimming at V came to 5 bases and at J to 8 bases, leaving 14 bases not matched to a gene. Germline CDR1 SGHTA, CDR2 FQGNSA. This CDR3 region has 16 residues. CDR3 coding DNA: TGTGCCAGCAGCCGCATCCCGACAGGGGTTGACGATGAGCAGTTCTTC. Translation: CASSRIPTGVDDEQFF.

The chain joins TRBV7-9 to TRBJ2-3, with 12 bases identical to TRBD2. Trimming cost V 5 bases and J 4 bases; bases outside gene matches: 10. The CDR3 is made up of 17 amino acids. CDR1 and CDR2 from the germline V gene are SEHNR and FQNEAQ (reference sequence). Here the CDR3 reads CASSKTSGGRRADTQYF. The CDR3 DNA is TGTGCCAGCAGCAAGACTAGCGGGGGCCGCCGGGCAGATACGCAGTATTTT.

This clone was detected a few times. The CDR3 DNA reads as TGCGCCAGCAGACAGGGGGAGTACACTGAAGCTTTCTTT. Protein product: CASRQGEYTEAFF. The rearrangement uses TRBV5-1 and TRBJ1-1; 8 bases are a match to TRBD1. Germline CDR1 SGHRS, CDR2 YFSETQ. CDR3 length: 13 amino acids. After removal of 5 bases from V and 3 bases from J, the junction contained 3 bases not matched to a gene.

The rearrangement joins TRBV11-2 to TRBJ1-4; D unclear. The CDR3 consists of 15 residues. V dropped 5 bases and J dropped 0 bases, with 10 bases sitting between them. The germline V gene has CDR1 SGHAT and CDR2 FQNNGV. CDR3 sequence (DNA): TGTGCCAGCAGCCCAGCCGGGACAACTAATGAAAAACTGTTTTTT. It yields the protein CASSPAGTTNEKLFF.